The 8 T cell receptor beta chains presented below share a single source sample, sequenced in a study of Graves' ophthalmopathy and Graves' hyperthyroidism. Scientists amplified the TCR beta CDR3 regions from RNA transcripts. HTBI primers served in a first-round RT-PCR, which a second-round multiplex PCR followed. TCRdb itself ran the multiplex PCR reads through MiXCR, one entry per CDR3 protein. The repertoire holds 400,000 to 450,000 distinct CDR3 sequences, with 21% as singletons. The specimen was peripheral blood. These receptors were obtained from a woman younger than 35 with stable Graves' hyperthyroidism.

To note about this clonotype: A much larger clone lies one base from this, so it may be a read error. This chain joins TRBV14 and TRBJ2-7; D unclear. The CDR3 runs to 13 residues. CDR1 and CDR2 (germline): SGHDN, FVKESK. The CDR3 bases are TGTGCCGGCAGCCCCTTATTCGGATTCGAGCAGTACTTC. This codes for CAGSPLFGFEQYF.

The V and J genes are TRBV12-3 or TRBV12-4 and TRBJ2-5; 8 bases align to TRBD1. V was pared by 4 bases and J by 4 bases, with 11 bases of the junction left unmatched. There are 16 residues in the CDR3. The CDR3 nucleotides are TGTGCCAGCAGTTACACCCGACAGGGGAGAAGAGAGACCCAGTACTTC. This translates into CASSYTRQGRRETQYF.

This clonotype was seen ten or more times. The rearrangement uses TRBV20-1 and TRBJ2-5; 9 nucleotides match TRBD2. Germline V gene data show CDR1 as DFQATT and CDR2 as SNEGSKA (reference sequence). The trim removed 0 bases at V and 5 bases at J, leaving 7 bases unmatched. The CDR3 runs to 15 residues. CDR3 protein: CSAREVSGSGETQYF. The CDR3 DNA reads TGCAGTGCTAGAGAGGTTAGCGGGAGTGGCGAGACCCAGTACTTC.

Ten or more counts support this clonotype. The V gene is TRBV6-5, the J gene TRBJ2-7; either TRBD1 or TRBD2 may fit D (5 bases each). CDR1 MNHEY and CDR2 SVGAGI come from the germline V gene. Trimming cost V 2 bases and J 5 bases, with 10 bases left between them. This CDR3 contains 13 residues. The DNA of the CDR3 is TGTGCCAGCAGTTACGGCAGGGACGACGAGCAGTACTTC. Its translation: CASSYGRDDEQYF.

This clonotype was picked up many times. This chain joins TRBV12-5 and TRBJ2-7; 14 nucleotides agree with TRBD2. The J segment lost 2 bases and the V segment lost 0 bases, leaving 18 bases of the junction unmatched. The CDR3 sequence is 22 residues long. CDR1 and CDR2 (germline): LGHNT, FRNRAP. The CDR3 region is CASGLVIVGTSGRAVGPYEQYF. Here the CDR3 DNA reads TGTGCTAGTGGTTTGGTGATCGTTGGGACTAGCGGGAGAGCGGTGGGACCCTACGAGCAGTACTTC.

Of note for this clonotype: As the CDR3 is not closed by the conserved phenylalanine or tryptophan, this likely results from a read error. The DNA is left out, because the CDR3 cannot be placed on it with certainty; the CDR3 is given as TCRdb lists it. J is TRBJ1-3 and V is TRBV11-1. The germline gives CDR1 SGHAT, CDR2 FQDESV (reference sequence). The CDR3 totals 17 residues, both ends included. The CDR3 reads CASSYRSQGPDGNTICY.

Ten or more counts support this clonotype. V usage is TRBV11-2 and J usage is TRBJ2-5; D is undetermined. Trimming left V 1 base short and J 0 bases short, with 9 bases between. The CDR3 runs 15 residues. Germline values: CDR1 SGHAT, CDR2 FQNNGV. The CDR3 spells CASSLGNADQETQYF. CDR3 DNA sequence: TGTGCCAGCAGCTTAGGGAATGCAGACCAAGAGACCCAGTACTTC.

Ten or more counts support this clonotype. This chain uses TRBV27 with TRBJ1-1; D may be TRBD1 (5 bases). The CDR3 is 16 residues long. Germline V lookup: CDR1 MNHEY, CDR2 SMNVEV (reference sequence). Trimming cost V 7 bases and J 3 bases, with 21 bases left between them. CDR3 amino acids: CASISQGRARYTEAFF. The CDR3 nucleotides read TGTGCCAGCATTAGCCAGGGCAGGGCTAGGTACACTGAAGCTTTCTTT.